This TCR beta chain was recovered during a study of T cell changes during pregnancy in multiple sclerosis. V shed 0 bases, J shed 0 bases, and the junction held 2 bases outside the gene matches. CDR1 is SGHTA and CDR2 is FQGNSA in the germline V gene. The CDR3 has 16 residues. Method: immunoSEQ multiplex PCR; TCRdb's copy keeps in-frame clones and lacks some. Of about 70,000 clones in the sample, approximately 92% were seen once. This clone was found once. The specimen comprised peripheral blood, sampled in the first trimester of pregnancy. The clonotype comes from a female donor with multiple sclerosis, enrolled in a pregnancy study. The chain carries TRBV7-2 and TRBJ1-3; 7 bases line up with TRBD1. The CDR3 bases are TGTGCCAGCAGCTTAGCGACAGGGCCCTCTGGAAACACCATATATTTT. It codes for CASSLATGPSGNTIYF.